Listed below are T cell receptor beta chains from one sample, sequenced in a study of T cells expressing NK-cell markers. TCRdb re-called the 5' RACE reads; every CDR3 protein appears as one record, without DNA. Its listing shows some 440,000 distinct CDR3 sequences. The sample comprised blood T cells: a sorted CD56 or NKG2C T cell subset, CD4+ or CD8+ T cells, or bulk PBMC T cells (not recorded which). Receptor source: a woman in her forties or fifties in good health. Both conserved end residues are part of each CDR3. Fields, in order: J gene, V gene, CDR3 protein.

TRBJ2-1,TRBV27,CASSRLGVRYNEQFF
TRBJ2-4,TRBV5-6,CASSPPGSAKNIQYF
TRBJ1-1,TRBV6-2/TRBV6-3,CASRTDTGGAFF
TRBJ1-6,TRBV4-1,CASSSGETYNSPLHF
TRBJ1-5,TRBV29-1,CSVGTPNQPQHF
TRBJ2-7,TRBV29-1,CSVEGLAGNYEQYF
TRBJ2-1,TRBV3-1,CASSQRVSYNEQFF
TRBJ2-5,TRBV12-3/TRBV12-4,CASSLVTGGLRETQYF
TRBJ2-1,TRBV9,CASSSLASGINRVEQFF
TRBJ1-1,TRBV3-1,CASRDRVVNTEAFF
TRBJ2-1,TRBV12-3/TRBV12-4,CASSPPGRPFLEENEQFF
TRBJ2-1,TRBV24-1,CATSDQTGLSKRNEQFF
TRBJ2-7,TRBV25-1,CASSDAGPFYEQYF
TRBJ2-3,TRBV6-1,CASSEYPGGTDTQYF
TRBJ2-2,TRBV12-3/TRBV12-4,CASSTDSRTGELFF
TRBJ2-7,TRBV12-3/TRBV12-4,CASSSQRKGSSYEQYF
TRBJ2-7,TRBV20-1,CSAPSRTGGLIGYEQYF
TRBJ1-1,TRBV5-1,CASTAGRGGTEAFF